This TCR beta chain is from a study of blood T cell repertoires in COVID-19. The CDR3 has 14 residues. Looked up from germline, CDR1 is SGDLS and CDR2 is YYNGEE. V lost 0 bases, J lost 7 bases, and 13 bases lay in between. The assay was immunoSEQ multiplex PCR, and TCRdb's table has in-frame clones only and misses some. The table shows 90,000 to 120,000 clones, with just under 85% occurring only once. Sequencing was carried out using peripheral blood. This clonotype originated in a woman at least 80 years old with active or convalescent COVID-19. The genes are TRBV9 and TRBJ1-1; D is ambiguous. The CDR3 loop is CASSVDGNGDEAFF. The DNA for the CDR3 is TGTGCCAGCAGCGTAGACGGAAATGGAGATGAAGCTTTCTTT.